Each of the 22 T cell receptor beta chains below was sequenced from the same sample in a study of blood T cell repertoires in COVID-19. The repertoire was sequenced with immunoSEQ multiplex PCR; TCRdb's copy has only in-frame clones and lacks some. Here the sample spans around 28,000 clones, 89% being singletons. Sequencing input: peripheral blood. These receptors all stem from a human donor with acute or convalescent COVID-19. The donor label of this sample is uncertain.

This clone was seen a handful of times. V and J are TRBV9 and TRBJ2-7; D perhaps matches TRBD2 (5 bases). The CDR3 length is 15 residues. Per germline, CDR1 SGDLS and CDR2 YYNGEE. The V end was cut by 0 bases, the J end by 4 bases, with 14 bases between. This chain's CDR3 is CASSVDPSPGYEQYF. The CDR3 DNA is TGTGCCAGCAGCGTAGATCCTAGCCCGGGGTACGAGCAGTACTTC.

The chain uses TRBV24-1 and TRBJ1-4; D is unclear. Trimming cost V 4 bases and J 4 bases, with 6 bases left between them. The CDR3 consists of 13 residues. The germline V gene encodes CDR1 KGHDR and CDR2 SFDVKD. The CDR3 protein is CATSETVNEKLFF. DNA for the CDR3: TGTGCCACCAGTGAAACAGTTAATGAAAAACTGTTTTTT.

The CDR3 spells CASSSGQGKAGELFF. CDR3 DNA: TGTGCCAGCTCGTCCGGACAGGGGAAGGCCGGGGAGCTGTTTTTT. The chain employs TRBV18 and TRBJ2-2; 9 nucleotides align to TRBD1. CDR1 is KGHSH, CDR2 LQKENI, per germline. The CDR3 runs 15 residues. The J segment lost 6 bases and the V segment lost 6 bases, leaving 8 bases of the junction unmatched.

This clone came up once. V usage is TRBV24-1 and J usage is TRBJ2-3; 8 bases match TRBD2. With V trimmed by 4 bases and J by 1 base, 6 bases remained unmatched. This CDR3 contains 16 residues. The germline gives CDR1 KGHDR, CDR2 SFDVKD. The chain's CDR3 is CATSDGRAGGTDTQYF. In nucleotides, the CDR3 is TGTGCCACCAGTGACGGGAGGGCGGGAGGCACAGATACGCAGTATTTT.

J is TRBJ2-4 and V is TRBV2; 8 positions match TRBD1. From germline, CDR1 is SNHLY and CDR2 FYNNEI. V lost 5 bases to trimming and J lost 3 bases; unmatched junction nucleotides: 3. This CDR3 is built from 14 residues. Here the CDR3 reads CASSLGQGKNIQYF. The DNA for the CDR3 is TGTGCCAGCAGTCTCGGACAGGGCAAAAACATTCAGTACTTC.

The genes are TRBV5-1 and TRBJ2-7, with D possibly being TRBD2 (6 bases). V lost 5 bases, J lost 3 bases, and 12 bases lay in between. The CDR3 contains 13 residues. Germline-derived CDR1 and CDR2 are SGHRS and YFSETQ. The CDR3 loop is CASRGDSGYEQYF. The CDR3 DNA reads TGCGCCAGCAGAGGGGACTCTGGCTACGAGCAGTACTTC.

This sequence joins TRBV7-3 and TRBJ2-5; D perhaps matches TRBD2 (5 bases). Germline CDR1 is SGHTA and CDR2 is FQGTGA. V dropped 5 bases and J dropped 2 bases, with 9 bases sitting between them. This CDR3 contains 13 residues. Here the CDR3 reads CASSRSGQETQYF. DNA of the CDR3: TGTGCCAGCAGCAGGAGCGGACAAGAGACCCAGTACTTC.

The genes are TRBV6-5 and TRBJ1-2, with D perhaps TRBD1 (6 bases). Deletions cut 5 bases from V and 2 bases from J, with 15 bases between. The CDR3 totals 15 residues. Germline V gene sequence: CDR1 MNHEY, CDR2 SVGAGI. CDR3: CASSRGGHSNYGYTF. The CDR3 bases are TGTGCCAGCAGTCGGGGGGGACATTCGAACTATGGCTACACCTTC.

The chain uses TRBV4-1 and TRBJ2-1; 9 nucleotides agree with TRBD1. V lost 4 bases and J lost 2; bases outside the gene matches: 9. Germline CDR1 MGHRA, CDR2 YSYEKL. CDR3 length: 17 amino acids. The CDR3 bases are TGCGCCAGCAGCCGAGTCCCCGGGACAGGGACCTACAATGAGCAGTTCTTC. This codes for CASSRVPGTGTYNEQFF.

The rearrangement uses TRBV4-2 and TRBJ2-3; 7 nucleotides match TRBD2. This CDR3 is 16 amino acids long. The junction had 11 bases not matched to a gene; V was cut back by 4 bases and J by 4 bases. The germline V gene has CDR1 LGHNA and CDR2 YNFKEQ. The chain's CDR3 is CASSRDSTGGSDTQYF. Here the CDR3 DNA reads TGTGCCAGCAGCCGGGACTCCACGGGGGGATCAGATACGCAGTATTTT.

The V gene is TRBV7-8, the J gene TRBJ1-1, with D unresolved. This CDR3 region has 15 residues. The V end lost 4 bases, the J end lost 1 base, and 13 bases lay between the germline ends. Germline V gene sequence: CDR1 SGHVS, CDR2 FQNEAQ. DNA for the CDR3: TGTGCCAGCAGCTCATCCCGAGCACCGAACACTGAAGCTTTCTTT. Its translation: CASSSSRAPNTEAFF.

The V gene is TRBV3-1 (or the pseudogene TRBV3-2), the J gene TRBJ1-4, with D unresolved. Trimming left V 1 base short and J 4 bases short, with 7 bases between. Per the germline V gene, CDR1 is LGHDT and CDR2 is YNNKEL (reference sequence). The CDR3 runs to 14 residues. In DNA, the CDR3 is TGTGCCAGCAGCCAAGGGCCATATAATGAAAAACTGTTTTTT. This gives the protein CASSQGPYNEKLFF.

The chain couples TRBV29-1 to TRBJ2-4; 9 nucleotides align to TRBD2. Trimming took 4 bases from V and 2 from J; bases not matched to a gene: 9. The CDR3 is 16 amino acids. CDR1 and CDR2 (germline): SQVTM, ANQGSEA. The CDR3 coding sequence is TGCAGCGTTGTTATTAGCGGGAGCCGATCCAAAAACATTCAGTACTTC. It translates to CSVVISGSRSKNIQYF.

DNA of the CDR3: TGTGCCAGCAGCTTGGCCGGGACAGGGGGCTACAATGAGCAGTTCTTC. Translating gives CASSLAGTGGYNEQFF. The chain carries TRBV5-6 and TRBJ2-1; 11 bases line up with TRBD1. There are 16 residues in the CDR3. Germline CDR1 is SGHDT and CDR2 is YYEEEE. The V segment lost 0 bases and the J segment 3 bases; nucleotides outside the gene matches: 2.

There are a few counts of this clone. DNA of the CDR3: TGTGCCAGCAGTGACAGGTCCTCGGGACTTGATCAGCCCCAGCATTTT. It yields the protein CASSDRSSGLDQPQHF. The V and J genes are TRBV2 and TRBJ1-5, with a tentative D call TRBD1 (5 bases). The V end lost 3 bases, the J end lost 5 bases, and 17 bases lay between the germline ends. The CDR3 covers 16 residues. Germline V CDR1 and CDR2: SNHLY, FYNNEI.

This chain joins TRBV2 and TRBJ1-2, with a tentative D call TRBD1 (5 bases). CDR1 is SNHLY, CDR2 FYNNEI, per germline. V lost 5 bases, J lost 5 bases, and 12 bases lay in between. This CDR3 is built from 13 residues. The CDR3 region is CASSSEGDYGYTF. The CDR3 DNA sequence: TGTGCCAGCAGTTCAGAAGGGGATTATGGCTACACCTTC.

The chain recombines TRBV2 with TRBJ2-3; 8 bases map to TRBD1. In germline, CDR1 is SNHLY, CDR2 FYNNEI. Unmatched junction bases numbered 3, after V lost 5 bases and J lost 2 bases. This CDR3 comprises 14 residues. In DNA form, the CDR3 reads TGTGCCAGCAGTTGGACAGGGCACACAGATACGCAGTATTTT. It encodes CASSWTGHTDTQYF.

The rearrangement joins TRBV18 to TRBJ2-1, with 11 bases that match TRBD2. Germline V lookup: CDR1 KGHSH, CDR2 LQKENI. V gave up 9 bases and J gave up 6 bases; unmatched junction bases: 4. The CDR3 is 13 amino acids. The CDR3 DNA is TGTGCCAGTTTAGCGGGAGGGAGCAATGAGCAGTTCTTC. It encodes CASLAGGSNEQFF.

This clone showed up just once. The gene calls are TRBV7-9 and TRBJ2-5; tentative D call: TRBD1 (5 bases). CDR3 size: 12 residues. V was clipped by 3 bases and J by 5 bases, with 7 bases between them. Germline lookup yields CDR1 SEHNR and CDR2 FQNEAQ (reference sequence). CDR3 amino acids: CASSFAGETQYF. The CDR3 DNA follows: TGTGCCAGCAGCTTCGCAGGGGAGACCCAGTACTTC.

The rearrangement links TRBV4-1 to TRBJ2-1; 14 bases map to TRBD2. V was clipped by 3 bases and J by 8 bases; unmatched bases: 12. Germline-derived CDR1 and CDR2 are MGHRA and YSYEKL. The CDR3 is made up of 18 amino acids. The CDR3 DNA sequence: TGCGCCAGCAGCCAGACTCCGGGACTAGCGGGGGTGATAGATGAGCAGTTCTTC. Translation gives CASSQTPGLAGVIDEQFF.

This clone was seen a handful of times. This rearrangement joins TRBV2 to TRBJ1-4; 7 bases are a match to TRBD1. Trimming cost V 8 bases and J 8 bases; bases outside gene matches: 2. This CDR3 comprises 11 residues. Germline CDR1 reads SNHLY; CDR2 reads FYNNEI. This chain's CDR3 is CASGQEEKLFF. Here the CDR3 DNA reads TGTGCCAGCGGACAGGAGGAAAAACTGTTTTTT.

This clone was seen more than once but under ten times. The rearrangement uses TRBV11-2 and TRBJ2-2, with D possibly TRBD2 on 7 matching bases. The V end lost 6 bases, the J end lost 6 bases, and 11 bases lay between the germline ends. CDR3 size: 13 residues. The germline CDR1 and CDR2 sequences are SGHAT and FQNNGV. Here the CDR3 DNA reads TGTGCCAGCAGGCCGGGGGGCCCCGGGGAGCTGTTTTTT. Translation gives CASRPGGPGELFF.